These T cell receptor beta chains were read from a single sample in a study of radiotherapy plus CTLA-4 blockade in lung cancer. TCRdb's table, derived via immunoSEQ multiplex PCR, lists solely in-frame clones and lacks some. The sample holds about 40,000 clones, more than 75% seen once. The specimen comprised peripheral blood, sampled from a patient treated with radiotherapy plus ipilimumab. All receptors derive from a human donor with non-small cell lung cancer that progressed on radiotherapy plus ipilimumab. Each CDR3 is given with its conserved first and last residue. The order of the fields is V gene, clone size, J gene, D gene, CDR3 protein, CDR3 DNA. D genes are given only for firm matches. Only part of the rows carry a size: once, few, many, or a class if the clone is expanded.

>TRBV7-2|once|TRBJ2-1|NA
CASSLETSGPYNEQFF
TGTGCCAGCAGCTTAGAAACGAGCGGCCCCTACAATGAGCAGTTCTTC
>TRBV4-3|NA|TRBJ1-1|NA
CASSRAPGTEAFF
TGCGCCAGCAGCCGCGCCCCGGGGACTGAAGCTTTCTTT
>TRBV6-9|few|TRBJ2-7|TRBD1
CASSRPGQGIGEQYF
TGTGCCAGCAGTAGACCGGGACAGGGAATTGGCGAGCAGTACTTC
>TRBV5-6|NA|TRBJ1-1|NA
CASSLALEAFF
TGTGCCAGCAGCTTGGCTCTCGAAGCTTTCTTT
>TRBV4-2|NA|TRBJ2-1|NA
CASSQDGGTVYNEQFF
TGTGCCAGCAGCCAAGATGGAGGGACTGTCTACAATGAGCAGTTCTTC
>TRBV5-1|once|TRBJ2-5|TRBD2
CASSPSGVQETQYF
TGCGCCAGCTCCCCTAGCGGTGTACAAGAGACCCAGTACTTC
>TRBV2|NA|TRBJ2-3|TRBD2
CAKRGGSGTDTQYF
TGTGCCAAGCGGGGAGGTTCTGGCACAGATACGCAGTATTTT
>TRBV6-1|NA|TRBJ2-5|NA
CASSVSQGGGQETQYF
TGTGCCAGCAGTGTTTCTCAGGGAGGGGGTCAAGAGACCCAGTACTTC
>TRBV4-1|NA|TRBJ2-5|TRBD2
CASSQGGGGPQETQYF
TGCGCCAGCAGCCAAGGAGGCGGGGGGCCCCAAGAGACCCAGTACTTC
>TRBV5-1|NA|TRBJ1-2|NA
CASTQGRTSYGYTF
TGCGCCAGCACCCAGGGGCGGACTAGCTATGGCTACACCTTC
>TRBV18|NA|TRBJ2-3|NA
CASSPVGTDTQYF
TGTGCCAGCTCACCAGTCGGCACAGATACGCAGTATTTT
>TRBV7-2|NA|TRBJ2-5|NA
CASSLELVRGETQYF
TGTGCCAGCAGCTTAGAACTAGTCCGAGGAGAGACCCAGTACTTC
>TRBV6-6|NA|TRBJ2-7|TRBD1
CATNSGQGANEQYF
TGTGCCACCAACTCGGGACAGGGGGCAAACGAGCAGTACTTC
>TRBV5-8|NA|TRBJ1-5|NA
CASSLGDPNSNQPQHF
TGTGCCAGCAGCTTGGGAGATCCTAATAGCAATCAGCCCCAGCATTTT
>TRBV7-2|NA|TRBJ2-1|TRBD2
CASSQTSGGPNEQFF
TGTGCCAGCAGCCAGACTAGCGGGGGACCCAATGAGCAGTTCTTC
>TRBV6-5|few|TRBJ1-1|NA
CASSLQGNTEAFF
TGTGCCAGCAGTTTACAGGGGAACACTGAAGCTTTCTTT
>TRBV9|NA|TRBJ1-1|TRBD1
CASSEGTVNTEAFF
TGTGCCAGCAGCGAGGGGACAGTGAACACTGAAGCTTTCTTT
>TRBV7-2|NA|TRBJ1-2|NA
CASSPWGVDGYTF
TGTGCCAGCAGCCCGTGGGGGGTTGATGGCTACACCTTC
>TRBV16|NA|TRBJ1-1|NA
CASSQSGQPNTEAFF
TGTGCCAGCAGCCAATCGGGCCAGCCGAACACTGAAGCTTTCTTT
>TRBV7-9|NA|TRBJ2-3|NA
CASSTEGRPTDTQYF
TGTGCCAGCAGTACCGAGGGAAGACCCACAGATACGCAGTATTTT
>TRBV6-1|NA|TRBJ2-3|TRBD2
CASRRGGGADTQYF
TGTGCCAGCAGGCGGGGGGGCGGAGCAGATACGCAGTATTTT
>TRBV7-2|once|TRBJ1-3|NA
CASSLVGQPGNTIYF
TGTGCCAGCAGCTTAGTTGGGCAGCCTGGAAACACCATATATTTT
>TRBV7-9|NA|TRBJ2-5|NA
CASSLDSRGQYF
TGTGCCAGCAGCTTAGATTCTCGGGGCCAGTACTTC
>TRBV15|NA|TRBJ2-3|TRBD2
CATSRGPRTSGHTDTQYF
TGTGCCACCAGCAGAGGCCCTAGGACTAGCGGACACACAGATACGCAGTATTTT